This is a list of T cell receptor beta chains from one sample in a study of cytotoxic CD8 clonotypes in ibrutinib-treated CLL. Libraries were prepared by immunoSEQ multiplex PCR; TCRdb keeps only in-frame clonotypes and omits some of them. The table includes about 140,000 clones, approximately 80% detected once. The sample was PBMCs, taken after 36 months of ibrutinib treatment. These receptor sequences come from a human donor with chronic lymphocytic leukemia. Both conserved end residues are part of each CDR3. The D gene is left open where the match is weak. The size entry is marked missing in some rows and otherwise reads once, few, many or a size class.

CDR3nt: TGCGCCAGCAGCAAGGACGGAAAGGACTATGGCTACACCTTC
CDR3aa: CASSKDGKDYGYTF
j_gene: TRBJ1-2
v_gene: TRBV5-1
d_gene: NA
abundance: few

CDR3nt: TGTGCCAGCAGTGAAGCGATATGGGGGATGCTGTTCTTC
CDR3aa: CASSEAIWGMLFF
j_gene: TRBJ2-1
v_gene: TRBV6-1
d_gene: NA
abundance: NA

CDR3nt: TGTGCCAGCAGCCCTCCCCGGGTAGCGGGGGGGAAAGAGACCCAGTACTTC
CDR3aa: CASSPPRVAGGKETQYF
j_gene: TRBJ2-5
v_gene: TRBV25-1
d_gene: TRBD2
abundance: NA

CDR3nt: TGCGCCAGCAGCTTGGGCTCACGGGGGGATGGCTACACCTTC
CDR3aa: CASSLGSRGDGYTF
j_gene: TRBJ1-2
v_gene: TRBV5-1
d_gene: NA
abundance: NA

CDR3nt: TGTGCCAGTAGTATAGCAGGTACCCTCTATGGCTACACCTTC
CDR3aa: CASSIAGTLYGYTF
j_gene: TRBJ1-2
v_gene: TRBV19
d_gene: NA
abundance: few

CDR3nt: TGTGCCAGCAGCTTAGGATACCCGACTAGCGGAAGCTCCTACGAGCAGTACTTC
CDR3aa: CASSLGYPTSGSSYEQYF
j_gene: TRBJ2-7
v_gene: TRBV7-8
d_gene: TRBD2
abundance: NA

CDR3nt: TGTGCCAGCAGCCTACACAGTAGTCTCACAGATACGCAGTATTTT
CDR3aa: CASSLHSSLTDTQYF
j_gene: TRBJ2-3
v_gene: TRBV6-1
d_gene: NA
abundance: NA

CDR3nt: TGTGCCAGCGGGGGTAGCAATCAGCCCCAGCATTTT
CDR3aa: CASGGSNQPQHF
j_gene: TRBJ1-5
v_gene: TRBV6-5
d_gene: NA
abundance: NA

CDR3nt: TGTGCCATCAGCCAGCTGGGGCGCGAGAGTGGCTACACCTTC
CDR3aa: CAISQLGRESGYTF
j_gene: TRBJ1-2
v_gene: TRBV10-3
d_gene: NA
abundance: NA

CDR3nt: TGTGCCAGCTCAGCCGGGAACCGCGCAGATACGCAGTATTTT
CDR3aa: CASSAGNRADTQYF
j_gene: TRBJ2-3
v_gene: TRBV18
d_gene: NA
abundance: NA

CDR3nt: TGTGCCAGCAGTTCCCCTCGGGACCTCACGTTCAATGAGCAGTTCTTC
CDR3aa: CASSSPRDLTFNEQFF
j_gene: TRBJ2-1
v_gene: TRBV27
d_gene: NA
abundance: once

CDR3nt: TGTGCCAGCAGCGTTTTTTCGGCGGTACCAGATACGCAGTATTTT
CDR3aa: CASSVFSAVPDTQYF
j_gene: TRBJ2-3
v_gene: TRBV9
d_gene: NA
abundance: NA

CDR3nt: TGTGCCAGCAGCAAAGAAGTCAGGAAGGACACTGAAGCTTTCTTT
CDR3aa: CASSKEVRKDTEAFF
j_gene: TRBJ1-1
v_gene: TRBV21-1
d_gene: NA
abundance: NA

CDR3nt: TGTGCCAGCAGCTTGATCCACCTAAGTTCGGGTACGCAGTATTTT
CDR3aa: CASSLIHLSSGTQYF
j_gene: TRBJ2-3
v_gene: TRBV5-6
d_gene: NA
abundance: NA

CDR3nt: TGTGCCAGCAGTGGAGGGGGTTTAGAGTATGGCTACACCTTC
CDR3aa: CASSGGGLEYGYTF
j_gene: TRBJ1-2
v_gene: TRBV6-1
d_gene: NA
abundance: NA

CDR3nt: TGCGCCAGCAGCTTGGAACTGAGAGGCGCAGATACGCAGTATTTT
CDR3aa: CASSLELRGADTQYF
j_gene: TRBJ2-3
v_gene: TRBV5-1
d_gene: NA
abundance: NA